The 25 T cell receptor beta chains presented below share a single source sample, sequenced in a study of blood T cell repertoires in COVID-19. TCRdb's copy holds only in-frame clones and misses some; the assay was immunoSEQ multiplex PCR. The data contain 140,000 to 150,000 clones, approximately 85% of them seen just once; the ten biggest clones take up 8%. The sample was peripheral blood. Every receptor here comes from a woman between 55 and 75 years old with COVID-19, enrolled during active disease.

J is TRBJ2-1 and V is TRBV12-5, with D possibly being TRBD2 (7 bases). This CDR3 is built from 13 residues. Germline V gene data show CDR1 as LGHNT and CDR2 as FRNRAP. V was clipped by 7 bases and J by 6 bases, with 13 bases between them. In DNA form, the CDR3 reads TGTGCTAGTGCGGTGGGAGGGGGCAATGAGCAGTTCTTC. Its translation: CASAVGGGNEQFF.

This clone was counted only a few times. The chain carries TRBV7-9 and TRBJ1-1; D gene ambiguous. The V end lost 5 bases, the J end lost 5 bases, and 9 bases lay between the germline ends. The CDR3 is 12 amino acids. Germline CDR1 is SEHNR and CDR2 is FQNEAQ (reference sequence). CDR3 DNA sequence: TGTGCCAGCAGCGTCATGAGGACTGAAGCTTTCTTT. Residues: CASSVMRTEAFF. The whole variable domain, filled in from reference TRBV7-9 and TRBJ1-1, reads DTGVSQNPRHKITKRGQNVTFRCDPISEHNRLYWYRQTLGQGPEFLTYFQNEAQLEKSRLLSDRFSAERPKGSFSTLEIQRTEQGDSAMYLCASSVMRTEAFFGQGTRLTVV.

The V call is TRBV19, the J call TRBJ1-2; no reliable D call. The V end lost 7 bases, the J end lost 7 bases, and 19 bases lay between the germline ends. Germline V gives CDR1 LNHDA, CDR2 SQIVND (reference sequence). This CDR3 is built from 14 residues. The DNA for the CDR3 is TGTGCCAGTATAGGGAGGGAACGCCCAGGTGGCTACACCTTC. Translated: CASIGRERPGGYTF.

The chain couples TRBV7-6 to TRBJ2-7; no clear D gene. Germline V CDR1 and CDR2: SGHVS, FNYEAQ. CDR3 length: 13 amino acids. The V and J ends lost 1 base and 3 bases respectively, with 7 bases between them. The CDR3 DNA sequence: TGTGCCAGCAGCTTAGACCAGAACTACGAGCAGTACTTC. It encodes CASSLDQNYEQYF.

The chain recombines TRBV15 with TRBJ1-1, with TRBD1 matching over 8 bases. Germline V gene sequence: CDR1 LNHNV, CDR2 YYDKDF (reference sequence). The CDR3 has 15 amino acids. V lost 0 bases, J lost 6 bases, and 6 bases stayed unmatched. CDR3 DNA sequence: TGTGCCACCAGCAGAGATTGGGACAGGACGTCTGAAGCTTTCTTT. This sequence encodes CATSRDWDRTSEAFF.

In this sample, this clone turned up a few times. The rearrangement uses TRBV11-3 and TRBJ2-1; TRBD2 matches at 7 bases. Germline V gene sequence: CDR1 SGHNT, CDR2 YENEEA. The CDR3 contains 14 residues. Trimming cost V 5 bases and J 8 bases; bases outside gene matches: 9. In DNA, the CDR3 is TGTGCCAGCAGCCTCCGGGACTATGGGGATGAGCAGTTCTTC. It translates to CASSLRDYGDEQFF.

The genes are TRBV9 and TRBJ2-3; TRBD1 is a possible D gene (6 bases). The CDR3 runs to 16 residues. CDR1 is SGDLS and CDR2 is YYNGEE in the germline V gene. The V gene lost 4 bases and the J gene lost 0 bases, with 15 bases spanning the gap. The CDR3 reads CASSSQPGVSTDTQYF. The CDR3, as DNA: TGTGCCAGCAGCTCTCAACCAGGGGTAAGCACAGATACGCAGTATTTT.

This chain's CDR3 is CAIRGTGGTYEQYF. The CDR3, as DNA: TGTGCCATCAGGGGGACAGGGGGGACCTACGAGCAGTACTTC. The chain couples TRBV10-3 to TRBJ2-7; 11 positions match TRBD1. The CDR3 contains 14 residues. V shed 6 bases and J 2 bases; nucleotides not matched to a gene: 3. Germline V gene data show CDR1 as ENHRY and CDR2 as SYGVKD.

The chain couples TRBV5-1 to TRBJ1-2, with 7 nucleotides matching TRBD1. CDR1 is SGHRS and CDR2 is YFSETQ in the germline V gene. The ends lost 0 bases at V and 8 bases at J; junction bases unmatched: 7. The CDR3 loop spans 14 amino acids. This chain's CDR3 is CASSLDRGSGGYTF. In DNA form, the CDR3 reads TGCGCCAGCAGCTTGGACAGGGGTTCAGGGGGCTACACCTTC.

This sequence joins TRBV12-3 or TRBV12-4 and TRBJ2-7; 10 nucleotides line up with TRBD1. This CDR3 has 12 amino acids. Trimming took 8 bases from V and 3 from J; bases not matched to a gene: 1. The CDR3 loop is CASRTGGYEQYF. The CDR3 region has the DNA TGTGCCAGCCGGACAGGGGGCTACGAGCAGTACTTC.

The chain is built from TRBV27 and TRBJ1-4, with D possibly being TRBD1 (6 bases). The CDR3 is 18 amino acids. Trimming took off 6 bases at V and 10 bases at J, with 30 bases between the two ends. The germline V gene encodes CDR1 MNHEY and CDR2 SMNVEV (reference sequence). The CDR3 spells CASRPDRTWRLSPGKLFF. CDR3 nucleotides: TGTGCCAGCAGACCCGACAGGACATGGAGGTTGTCCCCTGGAAAACTGTTTTTT.

This chain links TRBV5-6 with TRBJ1-2, with 8 nucleotides matching TRBD1. The V gene end was trimmed by 4 bases and the J gene end by 7 bases; junction bases not matched to a gene: 3. CDR1 is SGHDT, CDR2 YYEEEE, per germline. The CDR3 has 12 residues. This chain's CDR3 is CASSQTGGGYTF. The CDR3 DNA reads as TGTGCCAGCAGCCAAACAGGGGGTGGCTACACCTTC.

This rearrangement joins TRBV5-1 to TRBJ2-7; 8 positions match TRBD1. The V gene end was trimmed by 1 base and the J gene end by 7 bases; junction bases not matched to a gene: 10. Germline-derived CDR1 and CDR2 are SGHRS and YFSETQ. CDR3 length: 15 amino acids. CDR3 sequence reads: CASSLRVQGAREQYF. The CDR3 DNA is TGCGCCAGCAGCTTGAGGGTCCAGGGGGCGCGGGAGCAGTACTTC. The full variable domain, its missing parts supplied by reference TRBV5-1 and TRBJ2-7, is KAGVTQTPRYLIKTRGQQVTLSCSPISGHRSVSWYQQTPGQGLQFLFEYFSETQRNKGNFPGRFSGRQFSNSRSEMNVSTLELGDSALYLCASSLRVQGAREQYFGPGTRLTVT.

This clone turned up a few times. The chain combines TRBV11-2 with TRBJ2-7, with no clear D. The CDR3 consists of 16 residues. Germline assignment: CDR1 SGHAT and CDR2 FQNNGV. V shed 1 base and J shed 0 bases, with 13 bases lying between them. CDR3 residues: CASSLVFGVSSYEQYF. The CDR3 coding sequence is TGTGCCAGCAGCTTAGTATTTGGTGTCAGCTCCTACGAGCAGTACTTC.

This chain links TRBV11-2 with TRBJ1-4; no firm D call. Germline V gives CDR1 SGHAT, CDR2 FQNNGV. Trimming shortened V by 0 bases and J by 4 bases, and 9 bases separated the two germline ends. The CDR3 sequence is 15 residues long. Here the CDR3 DNA reads TGTGCCAGCAGCTTAGAAGGTCAGGTTAATGAAAAACTGTTTTTT. Its translation: CASSLEGQVNEKLFF.

The chain recombines TRBV21-1 with TRBJ1-6. TRBV21-1 is deemed a pseudogene. CDR3 length: 20 amino acids. CDR3 sequence: CASSPQSDRLGGSYNSPLHF. CDR3 bases: TGTGCCAGCAGCCCCCAATCGGATCGGCTAGGTGGCTCCTATAATTCACCCCTCCACTTT.

The chain combines TRBV27 with TRBJ2-1; a weak D match, TRBD2 (5 bases). V was trimmed by 6 bases and J by 7 bases, leaving 7 bases between them. The germline gives CDR1 MNHEY, CDR2 SMNVEV (reference sequence). The length of the CDR3 is 11 residues. CDR3 coding DNA: TGTGCCAGCAGCACGGGGAATGAGCAGTTCTTC. This encodes CASSTGNEQFF.

J is TRBJ1-6 and V is TRBV6-1; D is uncertain. Germline assignment: CDR1 MNHNS and CDR2 SASEGT. This CDR3 is 16 amino acids long. V shed 1 base and J shed 9 bases, with 16 bases lying between them. This CDR3 is CASSEVGPGEGSPLHF. The CDR3 DNA reads as TGTGCCAGCAGTGAAGTAGGGCCCGGGGAGGGTTCACCCCTCCACTTT.

The V and J genes are TRBV5-4 and TRBJ2-7; D may be TRBD1 (6 bases). This CDR3 has 15 residues. Trimming took off 1 base at V and 3 bases at J, with 14 bases between the two ends. The germline gives CDR1 SGHNT, CDR2 YYREEE (reference sequence). The CDR3 DNA reads TGTGCCAGCAGCTTGAACAGGGTCCGGGGCTACGAGCAGTACTTC. Translation: CASSLNRVRGYEQYF.

Comment on this clone: An end of the junction does not agree with germline; a read error may underlie this. V and J are TRBV7-3 and TRBJ2-2, with 9 bases that match TRBD1. Per the germline V gene, CDR1 is SGHTA and CDR2 is FQGTGA. The CDR3 loop spans 16 amino acids. The CDR3 DNA reads as TGTGCCAGCAGCGTAACGGGACAGGGTTTCACCGGGGAGCTGTTTTTT. Translated, it gives CASSVTGQGFTGELFF.

The chain carries TRBV6-5 and TRBJ1-3, with D unresolved. The length of the CDR3 is 14 residues. Germline V lookup: CDR1 MNHEY, CDR2 SVGAGI. Trimming removed 8 bases at V and 0 bases at J, with 11 bases between. Here the CDR3 DNA reads TGTGCCAGCCCAATGGAGAACTCTGGAAACACCATATATTTT. It encodes CASPMENSGNTIYF.

This chain joins TRBV2 and TRBJ1-2; no clear D. CDR1 is SNHLY, CDR2 FYNNEI, per germline. V was pared by 3 bases and J by 1 base, with 9 bases between. The CDR3 spans 14 residues. The CDR3 sequence is CASSEGAFNYGYTF. The CDR3 DNA sequence: TGTGCCAGCAGTGAGGGAGCGTTTAACTATGGCTACACCTTC.

This chain links TRBV7-2 with TRBJ2-7; TRBD2 might be the D (6 bases). The V end was cut by 4 bases, the J end by 6 bases, with 19 bases between. The CDR3 runs to 15 residues. CDR1 SGHTA and CDR2 FQGNSA come from the germline V gene. The CDR3 here is CASSSRDSTTREQYF. The CDR3 nucleotides read TGTGCCAGCAGCTCCCGGGACTCCACAACCCGCGAGCAGTACTTC. Complete variable domain (other parts from reference TRBV7-2 and TRBJ2-7): GAGVSQSPSNKVTEKGKDVELRCDPISGHTALYWYRQSLGQGLEFLIYFQGNSAPDKSGLPSDRFSAERTGGSVSTLTIQRTQQEDSAVYLCASSSRDSTTREQYFGPGTRLTVT.

The CDR3 loop is CASSSTGAGQPQHF. CDR3 DNA: TGTGCCAGCAGTTCCACAGGGGCCGGACAGCCCCAGCATTTT. The chain links TRBV27 to TRBJ1-5; 7 positions match TRBD1. Germline-derived CDR1 and CDR2 are MNHEY and SMNVEV (reference sequence). The CDR3 runs 14 residues. Trimming at V came to 4 bases and at J to 7 bases, leaving 7 bases not matched to a gene.

The chain is built from TRBV5-1 and TRBJ2-3; 8 bases agree with TRBD1. V dropped 7 bases and J dropped 0; count of bases not matched to a gene: 4. The CDR3 contains 14 residues. Germline V lookup: CDR1 SGHRS, CDR2 YFSETQ. The CDR3 nucleotides read TGCGCCAGCTCGCAGGGGGCTAGCACAGATACGCAGTATTTT. Protein sequence: CASSQGASTDTQYF.